The rows below give T cell receptor beta chains drawn from one sample of a study of T cells in localized non-small cell lung cancer. Repertoires were generated with immunoSEQ multiplex PCR, while TCRdb's copy carries only in-frame clones and drops some. This table holds around 1,800 clones, less than 30% found once. The source was normal lung tissue next to the tumor, collected before any cancer treatment. The receptors derive from a female donor aged 60 or older with stage I lung adenocarcinoma. CDR3s include the opening cysteine and the closing phenylalanine or tryptophan. D genes are given only for firm matches. Clone size is given for some rows only: seen once, a few or many times, or a class if the clone is expanded.

abundance	v_gene	d_gene	j_gene	CDR3nt	CDR3aa
medium-sized	TRBV11-3	TRBD2	TRBJ2-1	TGTGCCAGCAGCTTATTCCCAAGAACTAGCGGGAATGAGCAGTTCTTC	CASSLFPRTSGNEQFF
few	TRBV6-8	TRBD2	TRBJ2-1	TGTGCCAGCAGTCGGTCCGGCAGCGGGAGGATGTACAATGAGCAGTTCTTC	CASSRSGSGRMYNEQFF
.	TRBV28	.	TRBJ1-1	TGTGCCAGCAGTTTATCCGGGAGAGAGGAAGCTTTCTTT	CASSLSGREEAFF
few	TRBV11-3	.	TRBJ2-2	TGTGCTAGCAGCTTATTCTTGGCGAGCACCGGGGAGCTGTTTTTT	CASSLFLASTGELFF
few	TRBV4-1	.	TRBJ1-4	TGCGCCAGCAGCCAAGACAGGGGCCTAGGGGGAAAACTGTTTTTT	CASSQDRGLGGKLFF
.	TRBV29-1	.	TRBJ2-2	TGCAGCGTTGACCCTGGGGGAATCGGGGAGCTGTTTTTT	CSVDPGGIGELFF
.	TRBV18	.	TRBJ2-1	TGTGCCAGCTCGCGAGACGAGCACGATGAGCAGTTCTTC	CASSRDEHDEQFF
.	TRBV11-3	TRBD1	TRBJ1-1	TGTGCCAGCAGCTCGGCACGACAGGGGAACACTGAAGCTTTCTTT	CASSSARQGNTEAFF
medium-sized	TRBV11-3	.	TRBJ1-1	TGTGCCAGCAGCGGGCGGGGGATCTCTCCTGAAGCTTTCTTT	CASSGRGISPEAFF
.	TRBV30	.	TRBJ1-1	TGTGCCTGGAGTAGGGGGACACGAGTAACTGAAGCTTTCTTT	CAWSRGTRVTEAFF
.	TRBV28	.	TRBJ2-7	TGTGCCAGCAGTTTCCGACAGGTCTACGCGCAGTACTTC	CASSFRQVYAQYF
.	TRBV6-8	.	TRBJ1-4	TGTGCCAGCACCCTGTCCCTAGAAAAACTGTTTTTT	CASTLSLEKLFF
.	TRBV29-1	TRBD1	TRBJ1-2	TGCAGCGTGGAGGACAGGTCCCTCTATGGCTACACCTTC	CSVEDRSLYGYTF
few	TRBV11-3	.	TRBJ2-1	TGTGCCAGCAGCTTATTCAGTGAACTACAAGTTCCCTACAATGAGCAGTTCTTC	CASSLFSELQVPYNEQFF
few	TRBV9	.	TRBJ1-5	TGTGCCAGCAGTGCCCCGGGCAATCAGCCCCAGCATTTT	CASSAPGNQPQHF
.	TRBV11-3	.	TRBJ2-2	TGTGCCAGCAGCTTGGAGCAGGGGTTGACCGGGGAGCTGTTTTTT	CASSLEQGLTGELFF
.	TRBV19	TRBD1	TRBJ1-2	TGTGCCAGTAGTAGACAGGGGGACAAATTCTATGGCTACACCTTC	CASSRQGDKFYGYTF
.	TRBV5-1	.	TRBJ2-2	TGCGCCAGCACCGCGACTGACGCGAACACCGGGGAGCTGTTTTTT	CASTATDANTGELFF
large	TRBV28	TRBD1	TRBJ1-3	TGTGCCAGCAGTTTCCCGGGACAGAGTTACTCTGGAAACACCATATATTTT	CASSFPGQSYSGNTIYF
.	TRBV5-1	TRBD2	TRBJ2-3	TGCGCCAGCCGCGAGGGCGGGGGGTTATCGAGTACGCAGTATTTT	CASREGGGLSSTQYF
.	TRBV16	.	TRBJ1-5	TGTGCCAGCAGCCAACAACAGAGCAATCAGCCCCAGCATTTT	CASSQQQSNQPQHF
.	TRBV10-2	.	TRBJ1-1	TGCGCCAGCAGTACGTCCCCCGCGGTCACTGAAGCTTTCTTT	CASSTSPAVTEAFF
few	TRBV9	.	TRBJ2-3	TGTGCCAGCAGTTCACAGGGTACGAGAACAGATACGCAGTATTTT	CASSSQGTRTDTQYF
medium-sized	TRBV11-3	.	TRBJ2-2	TGTGCCAGCAGCGCTAACGATGGAGGGAGAAACACCGGGGAGCTGTTTTTT	CASSANDGGRNTGELFF
.	TRBV11-3	.	TRBJ1-3	TGTGCCAGCAGCTTGGGTCTACCCGCGGACACCATATATTTT	CASSLGLPADTIYF
.	TRBV9	TRBD1	TRBJ2-2	TGTGCCAGCAGCGTCAGGGGGTCTGCGAACACCGGGGAGCTGTTTTTT	CASSVRGSANTGELFF